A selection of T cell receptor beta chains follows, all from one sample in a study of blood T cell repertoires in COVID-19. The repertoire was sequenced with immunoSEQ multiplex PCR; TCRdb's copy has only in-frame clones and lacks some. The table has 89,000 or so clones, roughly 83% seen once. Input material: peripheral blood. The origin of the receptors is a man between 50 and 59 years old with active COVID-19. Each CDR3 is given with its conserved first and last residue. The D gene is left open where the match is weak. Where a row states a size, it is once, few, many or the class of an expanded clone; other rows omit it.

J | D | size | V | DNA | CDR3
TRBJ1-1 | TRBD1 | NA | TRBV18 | TGTGCCAGCTCACCCCTCGGGCAGGGGGCGAACACTGAAGCTTTCTTT | CASSPLGQGANTEAFF
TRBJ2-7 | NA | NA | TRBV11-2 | TGTGCCAGCAGCTTAGGTGAGACAGCCTACGAGCAGTACTTC | CASSLGETAYEQYF
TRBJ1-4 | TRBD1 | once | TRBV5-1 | TGCGCCAGCAGCTTGACAGGACAGGGTGGTGAAAAACTGTTTTTT | CASSLTGQGGEKLFF
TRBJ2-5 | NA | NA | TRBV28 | TGTGCCAGCAGTCCCGGGACATACCAAGAGACCCAGTACTTC | CASSPGTYQETQYF
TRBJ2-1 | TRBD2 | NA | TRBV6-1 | TGTGCCAGCAGTGAAATTCGGGAGGCAGGTGAGCAGTTCTTC | CASSEIREAGEQFF
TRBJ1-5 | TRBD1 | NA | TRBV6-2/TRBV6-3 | TGTGCCAGCAGACCTAGGACAGGGACTAGCAATCAGCCCCAGCATTTT | CASRPRTGTSNQPQHF
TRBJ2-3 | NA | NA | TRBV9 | TGTGCCAGCAGCGTAAAGGGGGAGATCACAGATACGCAGTATTTT | CASSVKGEITDTQYF
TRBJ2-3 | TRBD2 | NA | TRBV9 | TGTGCCAGCAGCGTCGGGGCCTGGACTAGCCCGGGAGATACGCAGTATTTT | CASSVGAWTSPGDTQYF
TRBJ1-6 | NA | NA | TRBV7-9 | TGTGCCAGCAGCCCCCCGGGCTCCTATAATTCACCCCTCCACTTT | CASSPPGSYNSPLHF
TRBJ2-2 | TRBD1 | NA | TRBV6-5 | TGTGCCAGCAGTTACGCCTCGACAGGGTTTGGCGGGGAGCTGTTTTTT | CASSYASTGFGGELFF
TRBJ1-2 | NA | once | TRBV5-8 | TGTGCCAGCAGCTTCGGGACACGAGATGGCTACACCTTC | CASSFGTRDGYTF
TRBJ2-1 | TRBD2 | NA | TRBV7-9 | TGTGCCAGCAGCTTATCCGGAGCGGGAGATGGCCACAATGAGCAGTTCTTC | CASSLSGAGDGHNEQFF
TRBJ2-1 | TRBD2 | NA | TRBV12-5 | TGTGCTAGTGGCCCGGGGGGGGATAGCTCCTACAATGAGCAGTTCTTC | CASGPGGDSSYNEQFF
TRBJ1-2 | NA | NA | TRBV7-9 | TGTGCCAGCAGCTTACTCAAGACCCCCAAGACATATGGCTACACCTTC | CASSLLKTPKTYGYTF
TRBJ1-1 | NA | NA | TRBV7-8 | TGTGCCAGCAGCTTGAGAGGACAGCCGAACACTGAAGCTTTCTTT | CASSLRGQPNTEAFF
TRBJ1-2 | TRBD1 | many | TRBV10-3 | TGTGCCATCGTCGGACAGGTCGTCGGCGGCTACACCTTC | CAIVGQVVGGYTF
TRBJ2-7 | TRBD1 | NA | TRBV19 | TGTGCCAGTAGTATGAGGACAGGGGGTGGCGAGCAGTACTTC | CASSMRTGGGEQYF
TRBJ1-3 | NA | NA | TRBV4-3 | TGCGCCAGCAGCCAAGTTGACAGATCTGGAAACACCATATATTTT | CASSQVDRSGNTIYF
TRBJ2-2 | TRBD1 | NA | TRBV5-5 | TGTGCCAGCAGCCCCTTCGACAGGGGGCGCGTCGGGGAGCTGTTTTTT | CASSPFDRGRVGELFF
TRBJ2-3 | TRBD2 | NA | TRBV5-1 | TGCGCCAGCAGCCCACTGACTAGCGGGAGAACAGATACGCAGTATTTT | CASSPLTSGRTDTQYF
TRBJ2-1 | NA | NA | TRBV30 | TGTGCCTCCTGCTCGGGCTCCTACAATGAGCAGTTCTTC | CASCSGSYNEQFF
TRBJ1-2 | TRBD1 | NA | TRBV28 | TGTGCCAGCATGTCAGGGGGACCCTTGAGGGGCTACACCTTC | CASMSGGPLRGYTF
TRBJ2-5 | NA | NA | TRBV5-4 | TGTGCCAGCAGCTTGGAGGCTAGCGATGAGACCCAGTACTTC | CASSLEASDETQYF
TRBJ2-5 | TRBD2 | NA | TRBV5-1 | TGCGCCAGCAGCTTGGGACTAGCGGGAGCAAGTAGGCAAGAGACCCAGTACTTC | CASSLGLAGASRQETQYF
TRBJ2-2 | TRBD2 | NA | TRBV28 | TGTGCCAGCAGTGGGCTAGCGGGAGGCCTAAACACCGGGGAGCTGTTTTTT | CASSGLAGGLNTGELFF
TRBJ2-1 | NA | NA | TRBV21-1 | TGTGCCAGCAGCAAAGTTGGAAAGGGACAGGGGGCTCATTGGGGCAATGAGCAGTTCTTC | CASSKVGKGQGAHWGNEQFF